The source of this TCR beta chain is a study of beta chain features in type 1 diabetes (dated by TCRdb to 2017 to 2018). As for the study more broadly: Patients and healthy donors did not differ in mean age, gender distribution, total cell number or subset yield. The study compared the TCRB repertoires of sorted circulating CD4+ T cell subsets in recently diagnosed type 1 diabetes patients with those in matched healthy donors. A total of about 99,000,000 sorted cells were examined across all samples, and RNA yield correlated strongly with the number of cells per subset. Regulatory and stem cell-like memory subsets were obtained from only 8 patients and roughly eight healthy donors, while naive and central memory subsets were obtained from all 30 or so donors. What the authors observed across the whole study: Naive, central memory and regulatory TCRB repertoires appeared to be more alike among patients than among healthy donors. Only small numbers of individuals were included in the HLA sub-analyses, which left unresolved whether HLA type had any influence on TCRB rearrangement. Type 1 diabetes patients showed a moderate but significant shortening of TCRB CDR3 length in all four CD4+ subsets. Because cDNA was sequenced instead of genomic DNA, highly expressing activated cells could be over-represented, though the groups showed no difference in activation or CD3 levels. PCR might favor shorter templates, but patient and control samples were amplified and corrected together, so any skew would affect both groups equally. At VDJ recombination sites, type 1 diabetes patients had fewer insertions and more deleted nucleotides, which implies abnormalities in thymic rearrangement.

CDR1 SQVTM and CDR2 ANQGSEA are derived from the germline V gene. Measured from the cysteine to the phenylalanine, the CDR3 is 11 residues long. The CDR3 DNA has 33 bases and is translated from base 1. V is clipped by 4 bases and J by 8 bases, and the sequence between their germline boundaries is 9 bases long. The entire isolated RNA was reverse transcribed using the High Capacity cDNA Reverse Transcription Kit, and thus expressed TCRB transcripts were sequenced. Deep immunoSEQ sequencing was performed on naive, central memory and regulatory T cell samples, with an average of roughly 4 million total reads per sample. Sorted cells were lysed in RLT buffer, and RNA was extracted using DNase-treated RNeasy Micro or Mini kits according to cell number. To prevent cross-contamination, every cell subset was processed on its own, while patient and healthy donor samples were processed together. The immunoSEQ multiplex PCR was used to amplify TCRB sequences from cDNA, generating 87-bp fragments that spanned the CDR3 region. Amplicons were sequenced on the Illumina HiSeq platform. In the original analysis: PCR bias was computationally corrected using synthetic template baselines, reads within Hamming distance 2 were collapsed, and singletons that could not be merged were discarded. By aligning reads against IMGT, V, D and J genes, CDR3 length, and insertions or deletions at six rearrangement sites were assigned. Clonotype counts were normalized to sorted cell number within each subset before computing true diversity and Gini coefficients with the tcR R package. The overlap coefficient, calculated on TCRB nucleotide sequences, was used to quantify repertoire sharing. Out-of-frame TCRB sequences from naive cells were analyzed to stand in for the pre-selection repertoire. TCRdb carries this immuneACCESS record with in-frame sequences only. Its versions omit some clonotypes, under half of them owing to an unresolved V gene in the studies checked, with the rest unexplained. That table supplies the V and J calls and clone size; D and trimming were determined from the DNA. A total of over 350,000 clones appear in this sample, about 15% of them only once. Roughly 0.019% of the sample is held by the ten biggest clonotypes.

As to this clone: Its antigen is currently not known. One base away there is no much larger clone; base qualities are not given.

Each donor gave one peripheral blood draw, roughly 0.12 L on average, collected into heparinised tubes. Naive, central memory, regulatory and stem cell-like memory CD4+ T cells were sorted on a BD FACSAria II using a panel including CD45RO, CCR7, CD25, CD127, CD95 and CD27. A purity above 98% was achieved for all sorted populations. PBMCs were isolated right away by Lymphoprep density gradient centrifugation and were stained directly, without culture. So that batch effects would be minimized, each experiment stained and sorted samples in pairs, pairing one healthy donor with one patient. Material for sequencing was naive CD4+ T cells from blood. According to the study, the label for this sample's cell subset or site signals: true naive CD4+ T cells. The receptor chain draws on TRBV29-1 and TRBJ2-1, and the D gene may be TRBD2, 5 bases matching. The sequence came from a woman aged 18-30 years in good health. The DNA is as follows: TGCAGCGTTGCTAGCCCCTATGAGCAGTTCTTC. This codes for CSVASPYEQFF.